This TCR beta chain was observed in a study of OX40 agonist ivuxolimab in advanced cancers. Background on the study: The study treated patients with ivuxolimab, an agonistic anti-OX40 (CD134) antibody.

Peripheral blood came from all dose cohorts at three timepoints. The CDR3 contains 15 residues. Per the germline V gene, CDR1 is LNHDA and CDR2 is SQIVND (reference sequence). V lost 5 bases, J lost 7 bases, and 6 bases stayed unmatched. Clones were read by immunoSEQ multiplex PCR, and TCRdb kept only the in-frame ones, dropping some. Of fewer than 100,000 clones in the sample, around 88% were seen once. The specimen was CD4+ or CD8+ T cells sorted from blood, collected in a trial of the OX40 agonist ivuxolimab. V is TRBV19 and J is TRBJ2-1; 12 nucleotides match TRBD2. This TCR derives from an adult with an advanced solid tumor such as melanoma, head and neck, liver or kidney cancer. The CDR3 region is CASSALAGGVNEQFF. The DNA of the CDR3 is TGTGCCAGTAGTGCGCTAGCGGGGGGGGTGAATGAGCAGTTCTTC.